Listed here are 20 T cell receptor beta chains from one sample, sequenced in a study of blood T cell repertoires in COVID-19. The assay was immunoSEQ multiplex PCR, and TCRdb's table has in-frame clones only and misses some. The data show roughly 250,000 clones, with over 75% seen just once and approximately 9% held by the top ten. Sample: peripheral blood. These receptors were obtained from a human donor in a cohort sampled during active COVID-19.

CDR3 residues: CASSLGRGRDNEQFF. The CDR3 DNA reads as TGTGCCAGCAGCTTGGGCCGGGGTCGCGACAATGAGCAGTTCTTC. This chain connects TRBV9 to TRBJ2-1; D may be TRBD2 (5 bases). Germline-derived CDR1 and CDR2 are SGDLS and YYNGEE. The CDR3 is 15 residues long. V was pared by 4 bases and J by 5 bases, with 16 bases between.

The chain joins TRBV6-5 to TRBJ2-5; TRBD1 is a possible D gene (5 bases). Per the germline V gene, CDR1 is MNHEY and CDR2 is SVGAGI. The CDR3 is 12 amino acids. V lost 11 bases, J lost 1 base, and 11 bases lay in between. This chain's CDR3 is CACQGSQETQYF. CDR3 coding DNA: TGTGCCTGTCAGGGTTCCCAAGAGACCCAGTACTTC.

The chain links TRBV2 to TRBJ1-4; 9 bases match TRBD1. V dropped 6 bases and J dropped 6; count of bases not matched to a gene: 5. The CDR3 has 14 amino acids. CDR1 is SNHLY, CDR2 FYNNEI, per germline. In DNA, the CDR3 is TGTGCCAGCAGCTCGGGACAGGGATATGAAAAACTGTTTTTT. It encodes CASSSGQGYEKLFF.

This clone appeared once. The CDR3 bases are TGTGCCAGCAGTTACACGGGACAGGGCTATGAGCAGTTCTTC. Amino acid sequence: CASSYTGQGYEQFF. The chain is built from TRBV6-2 or TRBV6-3 and TRBJ2-1, with 9 bases that match TRBD1. The CDR3 has 14 amino acids. Per germline, CDR1 MNHEY and CDR2 SVGEGT. The trim removed 2 bases at V and 8 bases at J, leaving 4 bases unmatched.

The CDR3 DNA reads TGTGCCAGCAGCGTAGAACTAGCGGGAGCTGGCGAGCAGTACTTC. This sequence encodes CASSVELAGAGEQYF. The V call is TRBV9, the J call TRBJ2-7, with 11 bases that match TRBD2. CDR1 SGDLS and CDR2 YYNGEE come from the germline V gene. The CDR3 contains 15 residues. Losses at the gene ends were 0 bases for V and 6 bases for J; bases not matched to a gene: 5. Filled out from reference TRBV9 and TRBJ2-7, the complete variable domain reads DSGVTQTPKHLITATGQRVTLRCSPRSGDLSVYWYQQSLDQGLQFLIQYYNGEERAKGNILERFSAQQFPDLHSELNLSSLELGDSALYFCASSVELAGAGEQYFGPGTRLTVT.

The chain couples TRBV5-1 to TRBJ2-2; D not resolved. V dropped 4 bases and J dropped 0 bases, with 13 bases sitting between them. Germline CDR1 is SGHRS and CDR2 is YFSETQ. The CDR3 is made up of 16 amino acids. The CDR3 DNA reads TGCGCCAGCAGCAAGAAAGCGAACGCGAACACCGGGGAGCTGTTTTTT. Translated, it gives CASSKKANANTGELFF.

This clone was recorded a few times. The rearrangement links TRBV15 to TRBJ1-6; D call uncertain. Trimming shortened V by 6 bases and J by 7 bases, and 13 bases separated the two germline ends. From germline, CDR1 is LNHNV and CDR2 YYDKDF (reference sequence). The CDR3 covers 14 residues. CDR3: CATSIRIGNSPLHF. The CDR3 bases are TGTGCCACCAGTATCAGGATTGGGAATTCACCCCTCCACTTT.

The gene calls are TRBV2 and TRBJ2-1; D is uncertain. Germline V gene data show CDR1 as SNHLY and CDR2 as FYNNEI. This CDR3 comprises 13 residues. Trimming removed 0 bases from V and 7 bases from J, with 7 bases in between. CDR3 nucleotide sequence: TGTGCCAGCAGTGAAGCGCGAGGAAATGAGCAGTTCTTC. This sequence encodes CASSEARGNEQFF. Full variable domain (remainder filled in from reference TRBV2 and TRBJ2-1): EPEVTQTPSHQVTQMGQEVILRCVPISNHLYFYWYRQILGQKVEFLVSFYNNEISEKSEIFDDQFSVERPDGSNFTLKIRSTKLEDSAMYFCASSEARGNEQFFGPGTRLTVL.

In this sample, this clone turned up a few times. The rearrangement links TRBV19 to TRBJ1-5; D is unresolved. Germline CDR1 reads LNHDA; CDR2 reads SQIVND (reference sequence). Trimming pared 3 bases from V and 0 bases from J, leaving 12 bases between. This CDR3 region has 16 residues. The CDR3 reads CASSIVLGDSNQPQHF. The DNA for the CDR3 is TGTGCCAGTAGTATCGTGTTGGGAGATAGCAATCAGCCCCAGCATTTT.

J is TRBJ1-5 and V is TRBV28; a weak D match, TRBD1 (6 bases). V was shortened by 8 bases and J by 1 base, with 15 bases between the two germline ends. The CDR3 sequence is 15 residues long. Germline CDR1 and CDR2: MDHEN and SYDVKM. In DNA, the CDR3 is TGTGCCAGCCTACCCGGACAGAGGAGCAATCAGCCCCAGCATTTT. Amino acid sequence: CASLPGQRSNQPQHF.

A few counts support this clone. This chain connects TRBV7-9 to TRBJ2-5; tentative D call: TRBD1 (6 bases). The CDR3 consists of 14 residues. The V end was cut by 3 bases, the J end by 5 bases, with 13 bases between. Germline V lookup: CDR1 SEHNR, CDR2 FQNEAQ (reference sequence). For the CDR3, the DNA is TGTGCCAGCAGCTTCCCTGAGAGGGGGGAGACCCAGTACTTC. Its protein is CASSFPERGETQYF.

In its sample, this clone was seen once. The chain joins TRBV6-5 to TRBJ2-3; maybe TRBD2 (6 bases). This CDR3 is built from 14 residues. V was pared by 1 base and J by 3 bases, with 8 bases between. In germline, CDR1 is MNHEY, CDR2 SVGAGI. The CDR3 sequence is CASSYWAGTDTQYF. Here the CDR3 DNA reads TGTGCCAGCAGTTACTGGGCGGGGACAGATACGCAGTATTTT.

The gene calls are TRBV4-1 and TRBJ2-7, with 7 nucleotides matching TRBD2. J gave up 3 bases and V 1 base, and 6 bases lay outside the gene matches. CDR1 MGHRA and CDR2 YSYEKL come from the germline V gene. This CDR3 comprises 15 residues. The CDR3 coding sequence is TGCGCCAGCAGCCAAGGGGAAGCGGGAAACTACGAGCAGTACTTC. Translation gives CASSQGEAGNYEQYF.

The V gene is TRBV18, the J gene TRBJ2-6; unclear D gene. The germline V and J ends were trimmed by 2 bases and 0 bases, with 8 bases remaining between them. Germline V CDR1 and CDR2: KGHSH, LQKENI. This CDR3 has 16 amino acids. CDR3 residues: CASSPSIPSGANVLTF. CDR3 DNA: TGTGCCAGCTCACCATCAATCCCCTCTGGGGCCAACGTCCTGACTTTC.

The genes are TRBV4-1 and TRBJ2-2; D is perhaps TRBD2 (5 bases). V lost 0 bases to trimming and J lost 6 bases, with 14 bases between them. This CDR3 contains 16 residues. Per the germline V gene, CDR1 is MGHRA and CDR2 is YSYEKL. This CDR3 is CASSQDRGRIPGELFF. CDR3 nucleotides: TGCGCCAGCAGCCAAGATCGGGGAAGAATACCCGGGGAGCTGTTTTTT.

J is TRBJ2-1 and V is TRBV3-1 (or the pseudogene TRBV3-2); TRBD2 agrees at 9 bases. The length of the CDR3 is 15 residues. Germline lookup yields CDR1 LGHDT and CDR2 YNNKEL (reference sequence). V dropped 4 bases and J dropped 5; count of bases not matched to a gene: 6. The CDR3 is CASSRVLAGNNEQFF. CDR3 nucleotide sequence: TGTGCCAGCAGCCGGGTCCTAGCGGGGAACAATGAGCAGTTCTTC.

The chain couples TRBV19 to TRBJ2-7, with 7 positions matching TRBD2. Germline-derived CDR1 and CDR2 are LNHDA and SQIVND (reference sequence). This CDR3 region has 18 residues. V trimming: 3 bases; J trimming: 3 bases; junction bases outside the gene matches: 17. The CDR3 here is CASSIRMGGTGGHYEQYF. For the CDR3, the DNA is TGTGCCAGTAGTATTAGGATGGGGGGGACGGGAGGACACTACGAGCAGTACTTC.

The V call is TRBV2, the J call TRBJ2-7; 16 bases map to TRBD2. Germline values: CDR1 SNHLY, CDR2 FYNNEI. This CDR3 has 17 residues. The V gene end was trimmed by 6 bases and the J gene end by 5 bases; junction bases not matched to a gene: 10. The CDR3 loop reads CASRPGTSGGASHEQYF. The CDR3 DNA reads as TGTGCCAGCAGACCCGGGACTAGCGGGGGGGCTTCCCACGAGCAGTACTTC.

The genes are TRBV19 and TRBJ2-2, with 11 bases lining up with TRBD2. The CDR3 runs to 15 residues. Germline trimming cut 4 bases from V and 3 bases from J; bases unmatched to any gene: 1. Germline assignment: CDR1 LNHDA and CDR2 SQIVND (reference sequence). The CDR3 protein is CASSKLAGDTGELFF. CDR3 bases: TGTGCCAGTAGTAAACTAGCGGGGGACACCGGGGAGCTGTTTTTT.

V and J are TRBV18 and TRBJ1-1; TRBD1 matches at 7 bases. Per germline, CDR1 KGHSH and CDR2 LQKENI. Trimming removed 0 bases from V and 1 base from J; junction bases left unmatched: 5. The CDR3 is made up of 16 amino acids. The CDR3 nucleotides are TGTGCCAGCTCACCACCGTGGGGACAGAGGAACACTGAAGCTTTCTTT. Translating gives CASSPPWGQRNTEAFF. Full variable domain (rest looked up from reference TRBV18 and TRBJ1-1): NAGVMQNPRHLVRRRGQEARLRCSPMKGHSHVYWYRQLPEEGLKFMVYLQKENIIDESGMPKERFSAEFPKEGPSILRIQQVVRGDSAAYFCASSPPWGQRNTEAFFGQGTRLTVV.